Given below is one T cell receptor beta chain in context. Per the authors' pipeline: It was from reference gene primer amplification that nucleated cell counts were estimated. The assay was immunoSEQ multiplex PCR, and TCRdb's table has in-frame clones only and misses some. V, J and clone size are those of that table, while D and trimming were read from the DNA. The table has some 250,000 clones, about 86% seen once. This sample is drawn from a study of blood T cell repertoires in COVID-19. Study background: Spain, Italy and the United States supplied samples that represented acute and convalescent COVID-19. Nucleic acid was either cDNA or gDNA, and it came from T cells, B-cell-depleted T cells, or PBMCs.

Germline CDR1 and CDR2: LGHDT and YNNKEL (reference sequence). Trimming cost V 4 bases and J 5 bases, with 20 bases left between them. The CDR3 consists of 16 residues. The sequenced sample consisted of peripheral blood. The chain couples TRBV3-1 (or the pseudogene TRBV3-2) to TRBJ1-2; possible D gene TRBD1, 5 bases. The clonotype was recovered from a woman in her 30s who had recovered from COVID-19. This chain's CDR3 is CASSLTPGGRLYGYTF. The CDR3 nucleotides read TGTGCCAGCAGCCTAACTCCGGGGGGGAGGCTTTATGGCTACACCTTC.